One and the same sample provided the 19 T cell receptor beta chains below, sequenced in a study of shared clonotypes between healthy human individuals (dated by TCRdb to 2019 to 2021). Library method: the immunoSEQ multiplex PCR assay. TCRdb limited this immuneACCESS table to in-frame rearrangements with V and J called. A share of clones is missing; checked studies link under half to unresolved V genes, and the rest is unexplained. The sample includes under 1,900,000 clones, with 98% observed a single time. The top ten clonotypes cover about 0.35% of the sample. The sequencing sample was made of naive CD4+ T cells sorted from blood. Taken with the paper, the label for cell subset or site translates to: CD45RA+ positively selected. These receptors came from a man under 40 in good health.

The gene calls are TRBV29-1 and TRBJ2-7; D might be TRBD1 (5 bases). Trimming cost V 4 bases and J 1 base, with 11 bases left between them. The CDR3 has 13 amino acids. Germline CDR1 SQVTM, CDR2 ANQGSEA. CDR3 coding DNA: TGCAGCGTTGGCGATTCAGGGTCCTACGAGCAGTACTTC. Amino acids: CSVGDSGSYEQYF.

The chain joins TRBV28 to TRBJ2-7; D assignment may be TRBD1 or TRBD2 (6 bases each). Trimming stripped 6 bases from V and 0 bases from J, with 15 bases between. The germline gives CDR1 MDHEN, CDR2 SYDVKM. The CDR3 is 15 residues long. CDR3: CASRGGKGGSYEQYF. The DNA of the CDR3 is TGTGCCAGCAGGGGGGGAAAAGGGGGCTCCTACGAGCAGTACTTC. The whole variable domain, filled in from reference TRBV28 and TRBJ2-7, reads DVKVTQSSRYLVKRTGEKVFLECVQDMDHENMFWYRQDPGLGLRLIYFSYDVKMKEKGDIPEGYSVSREKKERFSLILESASTNQTSMYLCASRGGKGGSYEQYFGPGTRLTVT.

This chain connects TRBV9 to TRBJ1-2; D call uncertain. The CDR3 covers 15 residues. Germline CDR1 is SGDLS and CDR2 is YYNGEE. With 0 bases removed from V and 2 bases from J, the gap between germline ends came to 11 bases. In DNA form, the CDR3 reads TGTGCCAGCAGCGTAGTGGCACGAGGAAACTATGGCTACACCTTC. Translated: CASSVVARGNYGYTF.

The CDR3 sequence is CASSLSTQGGNTGELFF. CDR3 nucleotide sequence: TGCGCCAGCAGCTTGTCGACGCAGGGAGGGAACACCGGGGAGCTGTTTTTT. This chain connects TRBV5-1 to TRBJ2-2; tentatively, D is TRBD2 (6 bases). This CDR3 region has 17 residues. Per germline, CDR1 SGHRS and CDR2 YFSETQ. Trimming cost V 1 base and J 1 base, with 14 bases left between them.

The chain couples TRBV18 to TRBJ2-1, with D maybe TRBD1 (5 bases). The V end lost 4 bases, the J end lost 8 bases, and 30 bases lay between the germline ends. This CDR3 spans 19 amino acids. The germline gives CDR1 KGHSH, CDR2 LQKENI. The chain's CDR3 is CASSLLPPRVIVRYYEQFF. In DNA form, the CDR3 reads TGTGCCAGCTCACTACTACCACCCAGGGTGATCGTTCGGTATTATGAGCAGTTCTTC.

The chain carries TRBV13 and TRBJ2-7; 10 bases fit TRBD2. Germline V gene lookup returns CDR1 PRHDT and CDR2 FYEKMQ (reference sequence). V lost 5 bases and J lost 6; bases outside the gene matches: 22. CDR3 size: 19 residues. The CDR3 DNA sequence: TGTGCCAGCAGCCCCCTCGGTCCCCCGACTAGCGGGCACTATGGCGAGCAGTACTTC. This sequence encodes CASSPLGPPTSGHYGEQYF.

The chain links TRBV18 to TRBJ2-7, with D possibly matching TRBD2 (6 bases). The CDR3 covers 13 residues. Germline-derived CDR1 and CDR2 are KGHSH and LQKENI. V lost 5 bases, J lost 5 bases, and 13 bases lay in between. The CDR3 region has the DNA TGTGCCAGCTCAAACGGAGGGATAAACGAGCAGTACTTC. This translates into CASSNGGINEQYF.

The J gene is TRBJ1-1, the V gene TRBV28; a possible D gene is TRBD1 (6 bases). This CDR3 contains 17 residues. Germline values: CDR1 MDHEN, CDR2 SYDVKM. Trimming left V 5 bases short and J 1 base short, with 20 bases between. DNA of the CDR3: TGTGCCAGCAGTCCTTTTCCCCCACAGGGTTGGAACACTGAAGCTTTCTTT. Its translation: CASSPFPPQGWNTEAFF.

CDR3 sequence (DNA): TGCGCCAGCCGGGACTCGGAGGTCTATGGCTACACCTTC. Its protein product is CASRDSEVYGYTF. The chain couples TRBV5-1 to TRBJ1-2; a weak D match, TRBD1 (5 bases). CDR1 SGHRS and CDR2 YFSETQ come from the germline V gene. CDR3 length: 13 amino acids. Trimming stripped 7 bases from V and 4 bases from J, with 14 bases between.

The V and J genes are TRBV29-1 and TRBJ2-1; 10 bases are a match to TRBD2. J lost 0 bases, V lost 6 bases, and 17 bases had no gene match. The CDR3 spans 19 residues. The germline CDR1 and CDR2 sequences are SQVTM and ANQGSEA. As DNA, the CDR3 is TGCAGCGTCCGCGGGGCCAGGGGGCCTAGCGGGAGCTCCTACAATGAGCAGTTCTTC. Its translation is CSVRGARGPSGSSYNEQFF.

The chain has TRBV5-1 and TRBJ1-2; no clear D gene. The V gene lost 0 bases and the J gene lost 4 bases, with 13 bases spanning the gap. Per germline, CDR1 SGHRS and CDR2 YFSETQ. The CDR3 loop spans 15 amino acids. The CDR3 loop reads CASSLVAGGGYGYTF. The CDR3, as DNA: TGCGCCAGCAGCTTGGTTGCGGGTGGAGGCTATGGCTACACCTTC.

DNA of the CDR3: TGTGCCAGCAGCGAGCGGGCTAGGGATGAGCAGTTCTTC. Translating it yields CASSERARDEQFF. This chain connects TRBV7-3 to TRBJ2-1, with D maybe TRBD2 (6 bases). Per the germline V gene, CDR1 is SGHTA and CDR2 is FQGTGA. The CDR3 is 13 amino acids. The V gene lost 5 bases and the J gene lost 8 bases, with 13 bases spanning the gap.

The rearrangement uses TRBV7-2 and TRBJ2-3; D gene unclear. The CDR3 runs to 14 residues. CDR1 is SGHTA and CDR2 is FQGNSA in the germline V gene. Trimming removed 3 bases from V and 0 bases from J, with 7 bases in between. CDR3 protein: CASSLRLSTDTQYF. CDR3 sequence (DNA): TGTGCCAGCAGCTTGAGGCTGAGCACAGATACGCAGTATTTT. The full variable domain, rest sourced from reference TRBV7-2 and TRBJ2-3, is GAGVSQSPSNKVTEKGKDVELRCDPISGHTALYWYRQSLGQGLEFLIYFQGNSAPDKSGLPSDRFSAERTGGSVSTLTIQRTQQEDSAVYLCASSLRLSTDTQYFGPGTRLTVL.

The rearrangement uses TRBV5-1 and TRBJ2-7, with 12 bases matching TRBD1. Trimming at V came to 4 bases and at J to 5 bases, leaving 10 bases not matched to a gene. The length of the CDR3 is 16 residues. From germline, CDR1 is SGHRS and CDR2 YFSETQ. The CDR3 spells CASSRDRGRIKNEQYF. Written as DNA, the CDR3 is TGCGCCAGCAGCCGGGACAGGGGGCGCATCAAAAACGAGCAGTACTTC.

This chain's CDR3 is CASSPSVDSHGYTF. The CDR3, as DNA: TGTGCCAGCAGCCCGTCAGTGGACAGTCATGGCTACACCTTC. This rearrangement joins TRBV5-6 to TRBJ1-2; a weak D match, TRBD1 (6 bases). Germline V gene lookup returns CDR1 SGHDT and CDR2 YYEEEE. The V end lost 4 bases, the J end lost 6 bases, and 16 bases lay between the germline ends. This CDR3 is built from 14 residues. The full variable domain, completed using reference TRBV5-6 and TRBJ1-2, is DAGVTQSPTHLIKTRGQQVTLRCSPKSGHDTVSWYQQALGQGPQFIFQYYEEEERQRGNFPDRFSGHQFPNYSSELNVNALLLGDSALYLCASSPSVDSHGYTFGSGTRLTVV.

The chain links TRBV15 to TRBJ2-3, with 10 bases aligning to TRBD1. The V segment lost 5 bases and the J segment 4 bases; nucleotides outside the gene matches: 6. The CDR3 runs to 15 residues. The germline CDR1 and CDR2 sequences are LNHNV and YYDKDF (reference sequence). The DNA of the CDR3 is TGTGCCACCAGCTCGGACAGGGGGAACGCAGATACGCAGTATTTT. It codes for CATSSDRGNADTQYF.

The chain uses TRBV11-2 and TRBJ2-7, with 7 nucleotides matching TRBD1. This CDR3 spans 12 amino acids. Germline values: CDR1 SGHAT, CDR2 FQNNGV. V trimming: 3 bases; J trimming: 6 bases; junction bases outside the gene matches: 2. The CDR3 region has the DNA TGTGCCAGCAGCTTCACAGGGGCCGAGCAGTACTTC. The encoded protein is CASSFTGAEQYF.

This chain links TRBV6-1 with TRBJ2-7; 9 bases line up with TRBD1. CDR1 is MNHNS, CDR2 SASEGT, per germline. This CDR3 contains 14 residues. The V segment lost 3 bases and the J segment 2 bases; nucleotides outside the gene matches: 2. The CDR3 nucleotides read TGTGCCAGCAGTGATGGGACAGGGACCTACGAGCAGTACTTC. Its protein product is CASSDGTGTYEQYF.

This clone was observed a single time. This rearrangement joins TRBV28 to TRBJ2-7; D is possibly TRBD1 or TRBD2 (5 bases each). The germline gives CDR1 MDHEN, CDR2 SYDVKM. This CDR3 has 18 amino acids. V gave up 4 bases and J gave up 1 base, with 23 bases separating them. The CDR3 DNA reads TGTGCCAGCAGTTATACCTTCCGGGACCAACCCCGTTCCTACGAGCAGTACTTC. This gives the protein CASSYTFRDQPRSYEQYF.